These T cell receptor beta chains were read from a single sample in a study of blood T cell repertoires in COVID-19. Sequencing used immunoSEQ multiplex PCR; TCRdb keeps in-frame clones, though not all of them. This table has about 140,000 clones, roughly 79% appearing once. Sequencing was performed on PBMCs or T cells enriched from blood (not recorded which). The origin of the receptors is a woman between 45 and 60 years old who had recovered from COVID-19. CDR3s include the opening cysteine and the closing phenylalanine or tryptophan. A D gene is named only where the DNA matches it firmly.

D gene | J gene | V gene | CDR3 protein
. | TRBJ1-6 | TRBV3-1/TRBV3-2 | CASGPGTNNSPLHF
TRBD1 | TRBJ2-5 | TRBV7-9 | CASSLEGAQETQYF
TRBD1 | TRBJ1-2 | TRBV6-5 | CASKRDRANGYTF
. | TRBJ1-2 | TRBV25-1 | CASSLTGGYTF
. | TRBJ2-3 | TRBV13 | CASSHLTGTPVDTQYF
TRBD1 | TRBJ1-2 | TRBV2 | CASARTGGIYGYTF
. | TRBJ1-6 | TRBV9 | CASSVDPSENSPLHF
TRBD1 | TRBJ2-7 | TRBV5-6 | CASRTGTVHIGNEQYF
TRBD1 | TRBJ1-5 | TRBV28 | CASSSLDREEKPQHF
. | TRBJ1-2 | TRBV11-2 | CASSLSQNFYGYTF
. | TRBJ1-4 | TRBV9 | CASREGVQANEKLFF
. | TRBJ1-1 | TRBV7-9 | CASSLGSTFTEAFF
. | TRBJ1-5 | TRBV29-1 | CSVAQDDSNQPQHF
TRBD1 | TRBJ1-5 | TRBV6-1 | CASSEGTGAAYSNQPQHF
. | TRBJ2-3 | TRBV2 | CASSEVRGVTDTQYF
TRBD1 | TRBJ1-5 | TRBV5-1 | CASSPGQGIRNQPQHF
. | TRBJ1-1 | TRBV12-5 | CASGLVGGADEAFF
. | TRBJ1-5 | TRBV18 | CASSPPIGGRVNQPQHF
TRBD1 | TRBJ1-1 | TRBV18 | CASSPTGQVYTEAFF
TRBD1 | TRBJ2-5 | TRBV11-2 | CASRSPGGETQYF
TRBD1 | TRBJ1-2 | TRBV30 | CAWNGQGAQNYGYTF
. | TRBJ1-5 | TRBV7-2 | CASSSFPGHTGSQPQHF